These T cell receptor beta chains were read from a single sample in a study of CD8 T cells in Susac syndrome. A single record per CDR3 protein comes from TCRdb applying MiXCR to the immunoSEQ multiplex PCR reads. Of 74,000 or so distinct CDR3 sequences in the sample, 85% to 95% were seen once. Sequenced material: CD4+ T cells from PBMCs. Receptor source: a human donor with Susac syndrome. CDR3s leave out the opening cysteine and the closing phenylalanine or tryptophan. The order of the fields is clone size, V gene, CDR3 protein. Not every row has a clone size; where given, it reads once, few, many or a size class.

>.|TRBV27
ASSLPPGAGDTQY
>.|TRBV12-3/TRBV12-4
ASSLASSGYGYT
>.|TRBV15
ATSREGRDQAF
>once|TRBV5-1
ASSTGYRSYNSPLH
>.|TRBV7-7
ASSLYGSETQY
>.|TRBV6-2/TRBV6-3
ASTGGRGHANTGELF
>.|TRBV6-2/TRBV6-3
ASRGLAEYNEQF
>.|TRBV30
AWNGGLAAPYQETQY
>few|TRBV6-1
ASSSTDTQY
>once|TRBV20-1
SATTGLGANVLT
>.|TRBV3-1
ASSQMMATNEKLF
>once|TRBV2
ASSVTSGGATQY
>.|TRBV2
ASSPVRKGQGVGYT
>.|TRBV19
ASKRGTGVDEQY
>.|TRBV20-1
SSRASGVQF
>.|TRBV7-9
ASSPLGQVEPGANVLT
>.|TRBV19
ASSIPGQGAGDEQF
>.|TRBV5-1
ASSRARDQIGGEQF
>once|TRBV15
ATSREGGPAYEQY
>.|TRBV20-1
SAPLAGENIQY
>.|TRBV9
ASTTSGSTDTQY
>.|TRBV7-2
ASSLGAQGSYEQY
>once|TRBV14
ASSQVGAGELF
>.|TRBV5-1
ASSSHTPVLPSDTQY
>.|TRBV15
ATSRDGTSYEQY
>.|TRBV12-3/TRBV12-4
ASSYWATDTQY
>.|TRBV12-3/TRBV12-4
ASSPDSPYSNQPQH
>.|TRBV5-1
ASSFGDSNEQF
>.|TRBV7-3
ASSYPSGYNEQF
>.|TRBV7-2
ASSTGPWEQY
>.|TRBV4-3
ASSTSAYNEQF
>.|TRBV7-9
ASSEPLAGPTYEQY
>.|TRBV23-1
ASPGGGLAYVQY
>.|TRBV30
AWNPNRATGELF
>once|TRBV7-8
ASTAKWSYEQY
>.|TRBV20-1
SARSQKANSPLH
>.|TRBV20-1
SGGQGGPRGEQY
>.|TRBV7-6
ASSLGTGGNNEQF
>.|TRBV20-1
SARGGGEVF
>.|TRBV14
ASSQRRGQNTEAF
>.|TRBV11-1
ASSPGQASEHYYEQY
>.|TRBV6-1
ASSEEGLETQY
>.|TRBV29-1
SVEVGQGGAGAF
>.|TRBV18
ASSPRQGSNTGELF
>.|TRBV20-1
SARDPREGAKNTEAF
>once|TRBV6-1
ASSTSGTAYEQY
>.|TRBV5-1
ASSLGSGVWNNEQF
>.|TRBV28
ASSTAGTGDEKLF
>.|TRBV18
ASSPPPQWWSSYEQY
>.|TRBV29-1
SVGDRLNQPQH
>.|TRBV19
ASSPGVYSNTGELF